This is a list of T cell receptor beta chains from one sample in a study of T cell responses to AZD1222 COVID-19 vaccine. The repertoire was sequenced with immunoSEQ multiplex PCR; TCRdb's copy has only in-frame clones and lacks some. The data hold 100,000 to 150,000 clones, with approximately 88% observed a single time. The sample here was peripheral blood, taken on day 0 of AZD1222 vaccination. These receptors originate from an adult in good health. The CDR3 runs from the conserved cysteine through the conserved F or W. A D gene is named only where the DNA matches it firmly. Clone sizes are given selectively: once, few, many, or a class where the clone is expanded.

TGTGCCAGCAGCCCGGTGGGGGCGCTTACCTATGGCTACACCTTC,CASSPVGALTYGYTF,TRBJ1-2,TRBV5-5,NA,NA
TGCAGCGTTGGTCCACAGGGGGGACTCCTTGAAGCTTTCTTT,CSVGPQGGLLEAFF,TRBJ1-1,TRBV29-1,NA,TRBD1
TGTGCCAGCAGTGCCGCCGGCTCCACAGATACGCAGTATTTT,CASSAAGSTDTQYF,TRBJ2-3,TRBV6-4,NA,NA
TGTGCCAGCAGCTCGGGTTCCGGGACCCAAAGGGAGGCTTTCTTT,CASSSGSGTQREAFF,TRBJ1-1,TRBV9,NA,NA
TGTGCCAGCACTACCCCAGGGTTCTACGAGCAGTACTTC,CASTTPGFYEQYF,TRBJ2-7,TRBV28,NA,NA
TGTGCCAGCAAAATCCGGGACAGCTATAATTCACCCCTCCACTTT,CASKIRDSYNSPLHF,TRBJ1-6,TRBV7-8,NA,TRBD1
TGTGCCAGCAGCCCCGGGGTTCGCACCGGGGAGCTGTTTTTT,CASSPGVRTGELFF,TRBJ2-2,TRBV5-6,once,NA
TGCAGCGTTGATCGTCCAGATACGCAGTATTTT,CSVDRPDTQYF,TRBJ2-3,TRBV29-1,few,NA
TGTGCCAGCAGCCCCTCCGAGGTCGGCGAGCAGTACTTC,CASSPSEVGEQYF,TRBJ2-7,TRBV4-2,few,NA
TGTGCCAGCAGTTCACCCACGACAGATTATAATTCACCCCTCCACTTT,CASSSPTTDYNSPLHF,TRBJ1-6,TRBV27,NA,NA
TGTGCCAGCAGCGTAGACGGGAGCTCCTACGAGCAGTACTTC,CASSVDGSSYEQYF,TRBJ2-7,TRBV9,NA,NA
TGTGCCAGCAGTTTACTTGGCAGCCCCAGGAATAATTCACCCCTCCACTTT,CASSLLGSPRNNSPLHF,TRBJ1-6,TRBV27,NA,NA
TGTGCCAGTGCCCGCTTCGGGACAGATAAAGAGACCCAGTACTTC,CASARFGTDKETQYF,TRBJ2-5,TRBV19,NA,TRBD1
TGTGCCAGCAGTGAATCACTCCAGGATAGCTCCTACGAGCAGTACTTC,CASSESLQDSSYEQYF,TRBJ2-7,TRBV6-1,NA,NA
TGTGCCAGTAGTATAGGCGGGGGGCGCGGGAAGGATACGCAGTATTTT,CASSIGGGRGKDTQYF,TRBJ2-3,TRBV19,NA,TRBD2
TGTGCCAGCAGACCACTTGCTTCCTACGAGCAGTACTTC,CASRPLASYEQYF,TRBJ2-7,TRBV7-2,NA,NA
TGTGCCATCAGTGAAGGAAGGGACAGGGAAGAGACCCAGTACTTC,CAISEGRDREETQYF,TRBJ2-5,TRBV10-3,NA,TRBD1
TGTGCCAGCAGGCCAGGACAGCCTCCAAAAGCTTTCTTT,CASRPGQPPKAFF,TRBJ1-1,TRBV28,NA,NA
TGTGCCAGCAGCGTAGCTATGGGGGTGACGAACACCGGGGAGCTGTTTTTT,CASSVAMGVTNTGELFF,TRBJ2-2,TRBV9,NA,NA
TGTGCCAGTAGTATAGGTGCGGCGTTCGGCTACACCTTC,CASSIGAAFGYTF,TRBJ1-2,TRBV19,NA,NA
TGCGCCAGCAGCTTGGGGTCGGTCGGTTTGGGTTCCTACGAGCAGTACTTC,CASSLGSVGLGSYEQYF,TRBJ2-7,TRBV5-1,NA,NA
TGTGCCTCGGAGGCTATTTCTGGGGCCAACGTCCTGACTTTC,CASEAISGANVLTF,TRBJ2-6,TRBV30,NA,NA
TGTGCCAGCAGTTACGGGAGCTCGAGCGGTTCGACCCAGTACTTC,CASSYGSSSGSTQYF,TRBJ2-5,TRBV6-2/TRBV6-3,NA,NA
TGTGCCAGCAGTTACGGGACAGGTTGGCAGCCCCAGCATTTT,CASSYGTGWQPQHF,TRBJ1-5,TRBV6-5,NA,TRBD1
TGTGCCAGCAGTTACAGGGCTCTTCAGCCCCAGCATTTT,CASSYRALQPQHF,TRBJ1-5,TRBV12-3/TRBV12-4,NA,NA
TGTGCCAGCAGCCGATTGGGACAGGGGTCCTACGAGCAGTACTTC,CASSRLGQGSYEQYF,TRBJ2-7,TRBV5-4,NA,TRBD1
TGTGCCAGCAGTTTGAGAAAAGGGGGTGGTTACGAGCAGTACTTC,CASSLRKGGGYEQYF,TRBJ2-7,TRBV28,few,NA
TGTGCCACCAGTGATTTTGTGGATTTAGGTACGCAGTATTTT,CATSDFVDLGTQYF,TRBJ2-3,TRBV24-1,NA,NA
TGTGCCAGCAGCACCCATGCTCTTAGGAGGGCTAACCTCAAAAACATTCAGTACTTC,CASSTHALRRANLKNIQYF,TRBJ2-4,TRBV7-9,NA,NA
TGTGCCAGCAGCTTGAATGTGGTTAGCTCTGGGGCCAACGTCCTGACTTTC,CASSLNVVSSGANVLTF,TRBJ2-6,TRBV5-6,once,NA
TGTGCCAGTAGTAGCGGGGGCGGTGGCTACACCTTC,CASSSGGGGYTF,TRBJ1-2,TRBV19,NA,NA
TGTGCCAGCAGTTTCAGTAGGGGTAACTATGGCTACACCTTC,CASSFSRGNYGYTF,TRBJ1-2,TRBV27,NA,NA
TGTGCCAGCAGTCCTGGTGAGATAGGGAGAGGCTACACCTTC,CASSPGEIGRGYTF,TRBJ1-2,TRBV6-5,NA,NA
TGCGCCAGCAGCTGGACTAGCGGGAGAGTCCGCTCCTACGAGCAGTACTTC,CASSWTSGRVRSYEQYF,TRBJ2-7,TRBV5-1,NA,TRBD2
TGTGCCAGCAGCTTACCCCGAGAGAGGGAAGATACGCAGTATTTT,CASSLPREREDTQYF,TRBJ2-3,TRBV11-3,NA,NA